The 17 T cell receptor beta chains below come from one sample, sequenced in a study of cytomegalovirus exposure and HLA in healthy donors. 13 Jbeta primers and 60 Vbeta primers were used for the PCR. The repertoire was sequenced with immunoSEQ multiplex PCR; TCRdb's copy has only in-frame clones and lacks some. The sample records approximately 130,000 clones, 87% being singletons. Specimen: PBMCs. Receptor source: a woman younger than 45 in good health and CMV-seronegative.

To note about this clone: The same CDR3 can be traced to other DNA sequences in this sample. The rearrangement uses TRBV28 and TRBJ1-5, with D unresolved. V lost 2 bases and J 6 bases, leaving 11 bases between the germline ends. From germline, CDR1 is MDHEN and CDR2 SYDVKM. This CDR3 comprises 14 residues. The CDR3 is CASSLSWSSQPQHF. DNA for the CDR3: TGTGCCAGCAGTTTAAGCTGGAGTAGTCAGCCCCAGCATTTT.

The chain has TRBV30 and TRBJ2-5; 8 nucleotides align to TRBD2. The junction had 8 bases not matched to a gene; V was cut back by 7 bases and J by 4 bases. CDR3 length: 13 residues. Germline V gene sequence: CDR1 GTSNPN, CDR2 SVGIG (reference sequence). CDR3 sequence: CASTGGARETQYF. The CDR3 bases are TGTGCCTCCACCGGGGGGGCGAGAGAGACCCAGTACTTC. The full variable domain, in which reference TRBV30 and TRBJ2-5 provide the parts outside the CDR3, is SQTIHQWPATLVQPVGSPLSLECTVEGTSNPNLYWYRQAAGRGLQLLFYSVGIGQISSEVPQNLSASRPQDRQFILSSKKLLLSDSGFYLCASTGGARETQYFGPGTRLLVL.

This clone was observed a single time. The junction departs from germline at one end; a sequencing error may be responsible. CDR3 coding DNA: TGTTCCAGCAGCGAGACAGGGTTAGCAGCTTTCTTT. It encodes CSSSETGLAAFF. The gene calls are TRBV7-9 and TRBJ1-1, with TRBD1 matching over 7 bases. Germline V CDR1 and CDR2: SEHNR, FQNEAQ (reference sequence). The CDR3 length is 12 residues.

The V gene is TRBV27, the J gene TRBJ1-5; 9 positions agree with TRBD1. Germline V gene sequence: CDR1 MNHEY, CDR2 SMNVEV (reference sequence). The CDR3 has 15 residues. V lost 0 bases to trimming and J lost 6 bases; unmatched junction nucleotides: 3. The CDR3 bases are TGTGCCAGCAGTTTATCGGGACAGGGAGTTCAGCCCCAGCATTTT. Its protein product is CASSLSGQGVQPQHF.

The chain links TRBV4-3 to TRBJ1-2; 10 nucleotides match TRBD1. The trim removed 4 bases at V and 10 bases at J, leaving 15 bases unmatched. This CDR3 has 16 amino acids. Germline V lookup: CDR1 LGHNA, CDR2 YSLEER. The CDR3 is CASSLIRTDRGRDYTF. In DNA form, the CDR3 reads TGCGCCAGCAGCCTAATACGGACGGACAGGGGGAGAGACTACACCTTC.

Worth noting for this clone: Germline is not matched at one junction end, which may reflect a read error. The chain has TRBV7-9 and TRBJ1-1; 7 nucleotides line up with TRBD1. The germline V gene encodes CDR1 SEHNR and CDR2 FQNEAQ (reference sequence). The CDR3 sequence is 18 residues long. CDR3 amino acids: CSSSQFEFDRVRRGEAFF. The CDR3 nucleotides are TGTTCCAGCAGTCAGTTCGAGTTTGACAGGGTCCGACGGGGTGAAGCTTTCTTT.

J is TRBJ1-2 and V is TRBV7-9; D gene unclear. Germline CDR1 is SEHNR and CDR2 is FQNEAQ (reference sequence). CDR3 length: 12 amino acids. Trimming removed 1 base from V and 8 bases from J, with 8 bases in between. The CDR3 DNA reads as TGTGCCAGCAGCTTAGGTCAGGAAGGCTACACCTTC. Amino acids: CASSLGQEGYTF.

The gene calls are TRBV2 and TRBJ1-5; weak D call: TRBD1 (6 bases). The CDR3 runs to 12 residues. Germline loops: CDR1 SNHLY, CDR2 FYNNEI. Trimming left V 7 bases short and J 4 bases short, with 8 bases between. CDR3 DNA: TGTGCCAGCAAAAGGGGGAATCAGCCCCAGCATTTT. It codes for CASKRGNQPQHF.

CDR3 protein: CSVDRDRGSEAFF. The CDR3 nucleotides read TGCAGCGTTGACCGGGACAGGGGCTCTGAAGCTTTCTTT. The gene calls are TRBV29-1 and TRBJ1-1, with TRBD1 matching over 10 bases. Germline CDR1 is SQVTM and CDR2 is ANQGSEA. The CDR3 runs to 13 residues. Trimming at V came to 3 bases and at J to 6 bases, leaving 4 bases not matched to a gene. The complete variable domain, with remaining parts taken from reference TRBV29-1 and TRBJ1-1, reads SAVISQKPSRDICQRGTSLTIQCQVDSQVTMMFWYRQQPGQSLTLIATANQGSEATYESGFVIDKFPISRPNLTFSTLTVSNMSPEDSSIYLCSVDRDRGSEAFFGQGTRLTVV.

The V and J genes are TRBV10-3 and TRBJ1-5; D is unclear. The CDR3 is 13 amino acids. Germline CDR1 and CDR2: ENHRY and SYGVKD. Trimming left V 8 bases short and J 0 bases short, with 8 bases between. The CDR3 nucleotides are TGTGCCATCGGTGCCTATAGCAATCAGCCCCAGCATTTT. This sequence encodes CAIGAYSNQPQHF.

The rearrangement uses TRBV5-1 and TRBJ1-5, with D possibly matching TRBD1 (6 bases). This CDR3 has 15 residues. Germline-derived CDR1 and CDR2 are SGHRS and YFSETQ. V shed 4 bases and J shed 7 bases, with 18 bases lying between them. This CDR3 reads CASSRGEGQGQPQHF. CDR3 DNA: TGCGCCAGCAGCAGGGGTGAGGGGCAGGGGCAGCCCCAGCATTTT.

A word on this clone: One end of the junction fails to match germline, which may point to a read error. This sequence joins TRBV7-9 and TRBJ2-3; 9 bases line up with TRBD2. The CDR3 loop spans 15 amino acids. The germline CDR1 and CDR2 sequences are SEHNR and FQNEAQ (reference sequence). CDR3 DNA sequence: TGTTCCAGCAGCTTACTAGCGGGCCCCACAGATACGCAGTATTTT. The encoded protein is CSSSLLAGPTDTQYF. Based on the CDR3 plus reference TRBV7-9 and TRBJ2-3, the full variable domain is DTGVSQNPRHKITKRGQNVTFRCDPISEHNRLYWYRQTLGQGPEFLTYFQNEAQLEKSRLLSDRFSAERPKGSFSTLEIQRTEQGDSAMYLCSSSLLAGPTDTQYFGPGTRLTVL.

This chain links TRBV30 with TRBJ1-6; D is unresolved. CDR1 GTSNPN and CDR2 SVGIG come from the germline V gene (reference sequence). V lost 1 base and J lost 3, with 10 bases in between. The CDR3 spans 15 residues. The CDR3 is CAWSDRGLYNSPLHF. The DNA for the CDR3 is TGTGCCTGGAGTGACCGCGGCCTCTATAATTCACCCCTCCACTTT.

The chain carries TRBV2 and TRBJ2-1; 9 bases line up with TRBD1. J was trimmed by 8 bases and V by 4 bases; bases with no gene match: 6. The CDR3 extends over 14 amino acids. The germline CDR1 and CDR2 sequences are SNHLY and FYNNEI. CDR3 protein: CASSVQGAGDEQFF. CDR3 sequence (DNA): TGTGCCAGCAGTGTACAGGGGGCGGGAGATGAGCAGTTCTTC. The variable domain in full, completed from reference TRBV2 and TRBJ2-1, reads EPEVTQTPSHQVTQMGQEVILRCVPISNHLYFYWYRQILGQKVEFLVSFYNNEISEKSEIFDDQFSVERPDGSNFTLKIRSTKLEDSAMYFCASSVQGAGDEQFFGPGTRLTVL.

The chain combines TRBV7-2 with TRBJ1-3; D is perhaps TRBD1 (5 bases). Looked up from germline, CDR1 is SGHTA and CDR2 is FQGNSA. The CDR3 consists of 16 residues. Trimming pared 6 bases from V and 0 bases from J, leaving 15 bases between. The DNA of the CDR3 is TGTGCCAGCAGAACACTAACAGGCCACTCTGGAAACACCATATATTTT. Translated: CASRTLTGHSGNTIYF.

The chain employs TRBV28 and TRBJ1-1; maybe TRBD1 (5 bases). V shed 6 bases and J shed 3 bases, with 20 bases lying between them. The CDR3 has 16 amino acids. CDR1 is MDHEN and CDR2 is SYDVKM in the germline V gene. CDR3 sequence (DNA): TGTGCCAGCAGCTCATTCTCTAATGCGGGGGACACTGAAGCTTTCTTT. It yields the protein CASSSFSNAGDTEAFF.

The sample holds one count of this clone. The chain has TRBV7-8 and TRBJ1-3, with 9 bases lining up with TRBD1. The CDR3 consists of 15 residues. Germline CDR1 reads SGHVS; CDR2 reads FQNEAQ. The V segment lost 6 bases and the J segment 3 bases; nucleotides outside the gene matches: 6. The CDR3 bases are TGTGCCAGCAGTACCGGGACAGGGTATGGAAACACCATATATTTT. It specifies CASSTGTGYGNTIYF.